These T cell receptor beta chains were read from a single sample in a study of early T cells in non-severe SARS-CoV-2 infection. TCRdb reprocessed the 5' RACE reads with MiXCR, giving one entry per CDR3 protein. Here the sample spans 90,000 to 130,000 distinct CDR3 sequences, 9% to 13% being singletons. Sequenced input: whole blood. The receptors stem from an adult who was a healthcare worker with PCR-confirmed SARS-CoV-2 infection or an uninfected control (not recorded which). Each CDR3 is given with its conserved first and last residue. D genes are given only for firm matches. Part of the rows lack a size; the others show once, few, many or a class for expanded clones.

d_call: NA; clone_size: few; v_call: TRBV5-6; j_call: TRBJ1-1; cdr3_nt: TGTGCCAGCAGCTTGGTGGGGGTAGGAGGGAAGAACACTGAAGCTTTCTTT; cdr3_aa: CASSLVGVGGKNTEAFF
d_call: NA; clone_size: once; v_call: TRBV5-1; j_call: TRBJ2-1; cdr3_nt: TGCGCCAGCAGCTGGGCGTTGTATTCTAGTGAGCAGTTCTTC; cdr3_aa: CASSWALYSSEQFF
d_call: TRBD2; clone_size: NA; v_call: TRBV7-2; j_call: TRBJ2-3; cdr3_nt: TGTGCTAGCAGCTTACGCGGGAGGCCAGATACGCAGTATTTT; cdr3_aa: CASSLRGRPDTQYF
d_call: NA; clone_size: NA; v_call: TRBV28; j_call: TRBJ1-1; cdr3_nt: TGTGCCAGCAGTTTACTGGGGACATATATGAACACTGAAGCTTTCTTT; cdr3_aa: CASSLLGTYMNTEAFF
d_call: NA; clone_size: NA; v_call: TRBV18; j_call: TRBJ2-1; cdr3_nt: TGTGCCAGCTCACCACTTCTCGCGGGTTTTCAGGATGAGCAGTTCTTC; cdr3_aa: CASSPLLAGFQDEQFF
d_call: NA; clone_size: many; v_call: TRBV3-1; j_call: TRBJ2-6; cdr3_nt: TGTGCCAGCAGCCAATCCAAAGCGGGGGCCAACGTCCTGACTTTC; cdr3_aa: CASSQSKAGANVLTF
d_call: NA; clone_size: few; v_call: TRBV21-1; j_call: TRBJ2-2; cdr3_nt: TGTGCCAGCAGCATCGATAACACCGGGGAGCTGTTTTTT; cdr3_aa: CASSIDNTGELFF
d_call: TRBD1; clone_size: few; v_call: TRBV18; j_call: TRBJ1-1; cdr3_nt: TGTGCCAGCTCAGCGACAGGGGTCCTACTGTTGAACACTGAAGCTTTCTTT; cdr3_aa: CASSATGVLLLNTEAFF
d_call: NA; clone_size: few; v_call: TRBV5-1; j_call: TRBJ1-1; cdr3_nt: TGCGCCAGCAGCTTGGCCCTGGGGGCGATGAACACTGAAGCTTTCTTT; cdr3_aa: CASSLALGAMNTEAFF
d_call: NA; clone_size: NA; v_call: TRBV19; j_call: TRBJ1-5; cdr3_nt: TGTGCCAGTAGCTCCACGGGTGAATCGGGTCAGCCCCAGCATTTT; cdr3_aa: CASSSTGESGQPQHF
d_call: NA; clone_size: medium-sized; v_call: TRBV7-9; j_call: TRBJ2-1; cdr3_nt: TGTGCCAGCAGCCCCCCCCAGGGGATATCATACAATGAGCAGTTCTTC; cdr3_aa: CASSPPQGISYNEQFF
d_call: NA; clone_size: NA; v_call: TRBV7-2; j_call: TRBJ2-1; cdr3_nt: TGTGCCAGCAGCCCCTGGGGGGCCAACAATGAGCAGTTCTTC; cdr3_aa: CASSPWGANNEQFF
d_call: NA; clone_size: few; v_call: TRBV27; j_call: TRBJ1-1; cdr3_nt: TGTGCCAGCAGCCCCCGGAGGGCGGGGGAAACTGAAGCTTTCTTT; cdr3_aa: CASSPRRAGETEAFF
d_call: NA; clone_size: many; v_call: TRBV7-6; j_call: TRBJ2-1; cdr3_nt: TGTGCCAGCAGCTTAGTAGGAAAGGATGAGCAGTTCTTC; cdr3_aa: CASSLVGKDEQFF
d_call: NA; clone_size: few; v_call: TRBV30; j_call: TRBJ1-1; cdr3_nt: TGTGCCTGGTTACAGGGCAGGAGCACTGAAGCTTTCTTT; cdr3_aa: CAWLQGRSTEAFF
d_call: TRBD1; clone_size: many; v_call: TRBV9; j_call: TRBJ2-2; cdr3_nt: TGTGCCAGCAGCGTAGGGGACAGGGGGGTTACCGGGGAGCTGTTTTTT; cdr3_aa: CASSVGDRGVTGELFF
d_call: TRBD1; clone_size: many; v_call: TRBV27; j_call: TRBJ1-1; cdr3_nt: TGTGCCAGCAGTCCCGGACAGGGTTTGAAGCCTGAAGCTTTCTTT; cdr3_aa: CASSPGQGLKPEAFF
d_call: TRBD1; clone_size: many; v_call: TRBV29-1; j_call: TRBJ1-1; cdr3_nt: TGCAGCGGTCAGGGGGGAAGGGCTGAAGCTTTCTTT; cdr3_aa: CSGQGGRAEAFF
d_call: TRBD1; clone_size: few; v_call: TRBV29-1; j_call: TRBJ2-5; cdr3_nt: TGCAGCGTTGCCGGGGACAGGGGGCCGATGGAGACCCAGTACTTC; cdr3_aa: CSVAGDRGPMETQYF
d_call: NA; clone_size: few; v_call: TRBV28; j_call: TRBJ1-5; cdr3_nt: TGTGCCTCACTCGAGGGACCTAGCAATCAGCCCCAGCATTTT; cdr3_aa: CASLEGPSNQPQHF
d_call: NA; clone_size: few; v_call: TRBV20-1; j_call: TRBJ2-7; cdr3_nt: TGCAGTGCTAAACCTCCTCAATCCTACGAGCAGTACTTC; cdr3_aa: CSAKPPQSYEQYF
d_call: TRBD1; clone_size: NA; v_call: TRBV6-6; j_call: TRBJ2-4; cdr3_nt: TGTGCCAGCAGTTACCCCGGACAGGGGGCTGCCAAAAACATTCAGTACTTC; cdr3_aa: CASSYPGQGAAKNIQYF
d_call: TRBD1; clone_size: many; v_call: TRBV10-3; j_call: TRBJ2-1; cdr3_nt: TGTGCCATCAGTCGGGACAGGGACAATGAGCAGTTCTTC; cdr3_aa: CAISRDRDNEQFF
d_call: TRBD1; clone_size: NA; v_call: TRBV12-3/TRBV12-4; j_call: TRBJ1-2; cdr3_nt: TGTGCCAGCAGTCCCGACAGGGCTGAGGGCTACACCTTC; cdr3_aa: CASSPDRAEGYTF
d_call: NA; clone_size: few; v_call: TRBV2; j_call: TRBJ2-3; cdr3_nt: TGTGCCAGCGCCCGGGGGTCAGATACGCAGTATTTT; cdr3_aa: CASARGSDTQYF
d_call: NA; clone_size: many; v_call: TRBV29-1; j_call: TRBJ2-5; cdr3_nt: TGCAGCGTCCGTGGACAAAACCAAGAGACCCAGTACTTC; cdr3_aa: CSVRGQNQETQYF
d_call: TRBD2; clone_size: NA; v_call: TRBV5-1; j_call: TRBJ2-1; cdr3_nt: TGCGCCAGCAGCCCGATGACGGGGGGGACTGGAGGTGAGCAGTTCTTC; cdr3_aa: CASSPMTGGTGGEQFF
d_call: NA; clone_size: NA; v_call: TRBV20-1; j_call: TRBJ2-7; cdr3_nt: TGCAGTGCTAGAGGCCGCACAGCGGGTTTAACCTACGAGCAGTACTTC; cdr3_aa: CSARGRTAGLTYEQYF
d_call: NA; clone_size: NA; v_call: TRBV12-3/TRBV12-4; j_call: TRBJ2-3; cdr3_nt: TGTGCCAGCAGTTCAACCAGAAACACAGATACGCAGTATTTT; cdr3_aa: CASSSTRNTDTQYF
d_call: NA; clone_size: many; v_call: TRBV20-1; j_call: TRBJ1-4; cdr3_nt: TGCAGTGCACCTCTGCGCCGTAACTTCGGAACTGGTAATGAAAAACTGTTTTTT; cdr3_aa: CSAPLRRNFGTGNEKLFF
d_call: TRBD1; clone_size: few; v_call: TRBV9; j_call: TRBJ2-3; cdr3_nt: TGTGCCAGCAGCCCTCGGACAGGGGAGAGCACAGATACGCAGTATTTT; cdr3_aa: CASSPRTGESTDTQYF
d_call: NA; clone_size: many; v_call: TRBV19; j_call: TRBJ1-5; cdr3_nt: TGTGCCAGTAGTATACCGACAGGTTCGCGCCAGCCCCAGCATTTT; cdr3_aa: CASSIPTGSRQPQHF
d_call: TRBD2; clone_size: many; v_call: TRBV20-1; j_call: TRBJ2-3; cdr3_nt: TGCAGTGCTACTAGCGGGGGGAACACAGATACGCAGTATTTT; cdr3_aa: CSATSGGNTDTQYF
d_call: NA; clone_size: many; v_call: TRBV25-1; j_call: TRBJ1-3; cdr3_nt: TGTGCCAGCATATCCAGGGCTGGAAACACCATATATTTT; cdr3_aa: CASISRAGNTIYF
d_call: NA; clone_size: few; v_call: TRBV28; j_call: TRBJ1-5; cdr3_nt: TGTGCCAGCACCCAGGCCCCTCAGCCCCAGCATTTT; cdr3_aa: CASTQAPQPQHF
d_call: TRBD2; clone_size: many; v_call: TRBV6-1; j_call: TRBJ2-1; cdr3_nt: TGTGCCAGCCACGGGGGGGCCCATAGTGAGCAGTTCTTC; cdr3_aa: CASHGGAHSEQFF
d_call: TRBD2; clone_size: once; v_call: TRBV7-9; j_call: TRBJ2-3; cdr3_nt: TGTGCCAGCAGCTCGCGTGGCGGGACTAGCGGCACAGATACGCAGTATTTT; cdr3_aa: CASSSRGGTSGTDTQYF
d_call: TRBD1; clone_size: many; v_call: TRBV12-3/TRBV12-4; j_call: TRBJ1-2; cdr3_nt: TGTGCCAGCAGTTTACGAGGACAGGGGAGCTATGGCTACACCTTC; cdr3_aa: CASSLRGQGSYGYTF
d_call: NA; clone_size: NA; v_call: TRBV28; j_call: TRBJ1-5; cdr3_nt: TGTGCCAGCAGGCAGGGTAGGGCTAGCAATCAGCCCCAGCATTTT; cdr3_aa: CASRQGRASNQPQHF